This T cell receptor (beta chain) is from a study of response to subunit inactivated influenza vaccine (dated by TCRdb to about 2018). Notes on the research overall: To follow how T cells responded to a trivalent subunit inactivated influenza vaccine, the researchers relied on deep quantitative profiling of the T cell receptor repertoire.

The paper as a whole reports these results and caveats: The authors suggested that each seasonal influenza vaccination may recruit only a limited number of new T cells.

The library was generated by RT-PCR. The listed sequencing device is Illumina HiSeq 2500. The public reads were quality trimmed at Q25 with fastp and then assembled into clones with MiXCR by TCRdb, keeping productive beta chains. All rows with the same CDR3 protein become a single entry with the most common DNA and genes. Here the sample has a few hundred thousand distinct CDR3 sequences; about 20% occur a single time. Of the sample, around 10% is held by the ten largest clones. This clonotype was observed a handful of times. The antigen it recognizes is unknown. No quality values exist for individual bases; no much larger clone is one base distant. The source of this sequence is a man in his fifties or sixties who received an inactivated influenza vaccine. Donor details come from another sample of the same person, matched by shared clones. Sample: PBMCs from blood, taken approximately 22 months after vaccination.

The CDR3 is CASSLMGASTDTQYF. The DNA reads TGCGCCAGCAGCTTGATGGGGGCTAGCACAGATACGCAGTATTTT. The chain links TRBV5-1 with TRBJ2-3; matching of 6 bases hints at TRBD1 as the D gene. V sheds 1 base and J sheds 0 bases, leaving 9 bases between their ends. Measured from the cysteine to the phenylalanine, the CDR3 is 15 residues long. CDR3 DNA only is kept here, 45 bases in frame from base 1. CDR1 is given as SGHRS and CDR2 as YFSETQ, both from the germline V gene. This CDR3, with the reference TRBV5-1 and TRBJ2-3 proteins standing in past its ends, gives the full variable domain KAGVTQTPRYLIKTRGQQVTLSCSPISGHRSVSWYQQTPGQGLQFLFEYFSETQRNKGNFPGRFSGRQFSNSRSEMNVSTLELGDSALYLCASSLMGASTDTQYFGPGTRLTVL.